The 10 T cell receptor beta chains presented below share a single source sample, sequenced in a study of T cells in Graves' hyperthyroidism and ophthalmopathy. RNA transcripts yielded amplified TCR beta CDR3 regions. The HTBI primer set served for first-round RT-PCR of the TCR CDR3. Using its own MiXCR run on the multiplex PCR reads, TCRdb lists one record per CDR3 protein. The sample shows roughly 570,000 distinct CDR3 sequences, 46% of them seen only once. Sequencing used peripheral blood or thyroid tissue (not recorded which). Receptors were obtained from a woman aged 18-29 years with Graves' hyperthyroidism.

In this sample, this clonotype turned up many times. The CDR3 DNA is TGTGCCAGCAGTCCCGGGGGGACCCAGTACTTC. Translating gives CASSPGGTQYF. J is TRBJ2-5 and V is TRBV12-3 or TRBV12-4; tentative D call: TRBD2 (6 bases). With 5 bases removed from V and 7 bases from J, the gap between germline ends came to 8 bases. The CDR3 loop spans 11 amino acids.

This clonotype was seen many times. This rearrangement joins TRBV9 to TRBJ2-5; no firm D call. The V end was cut by 0 bases, the J end by 1 base, with 13 bases between. In germline, CDR1 is SGDLS, CDR2 YYNGEE. This CDR3 is 16 amino acids long. The CDR3, as DNA: TGTGCCAGCAGCGTAGAACTGGCGGAACCCCAAGAGACCCAGTACTTC. It yields the protein CASSVELAEPQETQYF.

This clonotype has ten or more counts. This chain links TRBV29-1 with TRBJ1-4; D is possibly TRBD1 (5 bases). This CDR3 has 15 amino acids. Germline CDR1 and CDR2: SQVTM and ANQGSEA. Trimming cost V 4 bases and J 3 bases, with 15 bases left between them. CDR3 residues: CSVGRQGASNEKLFF. The CDR3 DNA reads as TGCAGCGTTGGAAGGCAAGGGGCCTCTAATGAAAAACTGTTTTTT.

The chain uses TRBV7-2 and TRBJ1-2, with D perhaps TRBD1 (5 bases). The germline V gene has CDR1 SGHTA and CDR2 FQGNSA. V lost 8 bases, J lost 1 base, and 11 bases lay in between. The CDR3 runs to 13 residues. The CDR3 protein is CASPRDFNYGYTF. CDR3 nucleotide sequence: TGTGCCAGCCCCAGGGACTTTAACTATGGCTACACCTTC.

This clonotype came up many times. CDR3 DNA sequence: TGCAGCGTTGCCGGCAGGAGGGACACCGGGGAGCTGTTTTTT. This encodes CSVAGRRDTGELFF. The chain joins TRBV29-1 to TRBJ2-2, with D possibly being TRBD2 (6 bases). V shed 4 bases and J shed 3 bases, with 12 bases lying between them. Germline V gene lookup returns CDR1 SQVTM and CDR2 ANQGSEA. The CDR3 is 14 amino acids.

The V and J genes are TRBV13 and TRBJ2-7; D might be TRBD1 (8 bases). The CDR3 loop spans 16 amino acids. With 8 bases removed from V and 4 bases from J, the gap between germline ends came to 24 bases. CDR1 is PRHDT, CDR2 FYEKMQ, per germline (reference sequence). CDR3 sequence reads: CASPPGGHRDRYEQYF. In DNA, the CDR3 is TGTGCCAGCCCCCCGGGGGGTCACCGGGACAGGTACGAGCAGTACTTC.

The V call is TRBV11-2, the J call TRBJ2-7; 8 nucleotides line up with TRBD1. Trimming took 5 bases from V and 3 from J; bases not matched to a gene: 12. Germline V lookup: CDR1 SGHAT, CDR2 FQNNGV. This CDR3 has 16 residues. Here the CDR3 reads CASSILRTGNRYEQYF. The CDR3 DNA follows: TGTGCCAGCAGCATCCTTAGGACAGGGAACCGCTACGAGCAGTACTTC.

The chain carries TRBV20-1 and TRBJ2-1; 8 bases map to TRBD2. Trimming cost V 2 bases and J 6 bases; bases outside gene matches: 6. This CDR3 region has 14 residues. CDR1 and CDR2 from the germline V gene are DFQATT and SNEGSKA (reference sequence). CDR3 loop: CSARRLAGFNEQFF. The DNA of the CDR3 is TGCAGTGCTAGACGGCTAGCGGGCTTCAATGAGCAGTTCTTC.

This clonotype was counted only a few times. This may stem from a read error, because a much larger clone lies one nucleotide away. The chain employs TRBV7-6 and TRBJ2-7, with 7 bases lining up with TRBD2. The germline gives CDR1 SGHVS, CDR2 FNYEAQ. Trimming at V came to 5 bases and at J to 7 bases, leaving 20 bases not matched to a gene. The CDR3 spans 17 residues. DNA for the CDR3: TGTGCCAGCAGCCATAGGGAGGGACTTCCATCCTACAATGAGCAGTACTTC. Its protein product is CASSHREGLPSYNEQYF.

CDR3 in amino acids: CATSREGIQAFF. For the CDR3, the DNA is TGTGCCACCAGCAGGGAGGGGATTCAAGCTTTCTTT. The chain has TRBV15 and TRBJ1-1; D is possibly TRBD1 (5 bases). Looked up from germline, CDR1 is LNHNV and CDR2 is YYDKDF (reference sequence). V dropped 3 bases and J dropped 9 bases, with 11 bases sitting between them. CDR3 size: 12 residues.